This TCR beta chain was sequenced for a study of shared clonotypes between healthy human individuals. CD45RO negativity and positive selection for CCR7 defined naive CD8 cells, a population that excluded terminally differentiated effector memory CD45RA+ cells. Only in-frame clones appear in the TCRdb table, and some are missing; sequencing was by immunoSEQ multiplex PCR. Of about 580,000 clones in the sample, 95% to 98% are singletons; the top ten hold roughly 0.29%. Sequencing was done on a sample of naive CD8+ T cells sorted from blood. The sequence was collected from a man aged 25 to 45 in good health.

The CDR3 reads CASSLVAGGSEQFF. DNA of the CDR3: TGTGCCAGCAGTTTGGTAGCGGGAGGGTCTGAGCAGTTCTTC. The chain uses TRBV27 and TRBJ2-1; 11 positions match TRBD2. The germline V gene encodes CDR1 MNHEY and CDR2 SMNVEV (reference sequence). V was pared by 3 bases and J by 9 bases, with 4 bases of the junction left unmatched. The CDR3 runs to 14 residues.